The T cell receptor (beta chain) under discussion was sequenced for a study of cytomegalovirus exposure and HLA in healthy donors. The ends were cut back, 3 bases at V and 7 bases at J, with 21 bases in the middle. Germline CDR1 reads SGHTA; CDR2 reads FQGNSA. The CDR3 extends over 16 amino acids. Worth noting for this clone: Antigen: not known.

The study's findings and limits: Presence/absence analyses treated sequencing depth as roughly uniform across donors. A later analysis found common viral pathogens apparently linked to several of the most significant clusters. CMV antigen specificity was confirmed in vitro for a few CMV-associated chains. In an earlier analysis, most TCR beta V segments were productive about 87% or about 30% of the time.

The PCR was carried out with 60 Vbeta primers and 13 Jbeta primers. The data were produced by immunoSEQ multiplex PCR, yet TCRdb's version contains in-frame clones alone and is incomplete. The sample holds 58,000 or so clones, 75% seen once. This clonotype was obtained from a woman between 40 and 50 years old in good health and CMV-seropositive. The V gene is TRBV7-2, the J gene TRBJ2-5; a possible D gene is TRBD1 (6 bases). Sequencing was carried out using PBMCs. The CDR3 spells CASSFPPGQGKVTQYF. CDR3 nucleotides: TGTGCCAGCAGCTTCCCCCCGGGCCAGGGGAAGGTGACCCAGTACTTC.